Following are 10 T cell receptor beta chains from one sample sequenced in a study of CD8 T cells in Susac syndrome. Reverse transcription of 0.5 to 1 ug RNA was performed with random hexamers. TCRdb independently ran MiXCR on the immunoSEQ multiplex PCR reads; one entry per CDR3 protein. The repertoire consists of tens of thousands of distinct CDR3 sequences, with around 94% occurring once and the leading ten covering 0.52%. Sequenced material: CD8+ T cells from PBMCs. The receptors were sampled from a human donor with Susac syndrome.

The chain combines TRBV4-1 with TRBJ1-6; D is unresolved. Deletions cut 6 bases from V and 0 bases from J, with 12 bases between. This CDR3 is 16 amino acids long. Germline loops: CDR1 MGHRA, CDR2 YSYEKL. The CDR3 reads CASRASPSSYNSPLHF. The CDR3 coding sequence is TGCGCCAGCAGAGCTTCTCCTAGCTCCTATAATTCACCCCTCCACTTT.

The V and J genes are TRBV7-8 and TRBJ1-1; 7 positions agree with TRBD1. Trimming cost V 5 bases and J 2 bases; bases outside gene matches: 8. The CDR3 consists of 15 residues. Looked up from germline, CDR1 is SGHVS and CDR2 is FQNEAQ. CDR3 sequence reads: CASSLSTGPNTEAFF. The DNA for the CDR3 is TGTGCCAGCAGCCTCTCGACAGGGCCCAACACTGAAGCTTTCTTT.

This clonotype has only one observation. The rearrangement links TRBV6-5 to TRBJ1-5, with 8 bases matching TRBD1. J lost 11 bases, V lost 2 bases, and 5 bases had no gene match. CDR3 length: 13 amino acids. Germline-derived CDR1 and CDR2 are MNHEY and SVGAGI. The CDR3: CASSYGQGRAQHF. DNA of the CDR3: TGTGCCAGCAGTTACGGACAGGGACGGGCCCAGCATTTT.

The chain recombines TRBV4-3 with TRBJ2-2; no clear D gene. CDR3 length: 13 amino acids. Germline V gene lookup returns CDR1 LGHNA and CDR2 YSLEER. V dropped 1 base and J dropped 8 bases, with 8 bases sitting between them. The CDR3 region is CASSQVTTGELFF. The CDR3 DNA reads TGCGCCAGCAGCCAAGTAACGACAGGGGAGCTGTTTTTT.

CDR3 nucleotide sequence: TGTGCCAGCAGCTCTGGCAATCAGCCCCAGCATTTT. Its translation is CASSSGNQPQHF. The V gene is TRBV11-2, the J gene TRBJ1-5; D unclear. V lost 4 bases to trimming and J lost 2 bases, with 3 bases between them. This CDR3 region has 12 residues. CDR1 and CDR2 from the germline V gene are SGHAT and FQNNGV.

V usage is TRBV27 and J usage is TRBJ2-1; D is undetermined. CDR1 is MNHEY and CDR2 is SMNVEV in the germline V gene (reference sequence). Between the trimmed V and J ends, which lost 6 bases and 2 bases, there was a span of 11 bases. CDR3 size: 14 residues. CDR3 nucleotide sequence: TGTGCCAGCAGCCCAAAAGTTACCTACAATGAGCAGTTCTTC. Amino acid sequence: CASSPKVTYNEQFF.

The V and J genes are TRBV12-3 or TRBV12-4 and TRBJ1-1; possibly TRBD1 for D (5 bases). CDR3 length: 14 residues. V lost 3 bases, J lost 0 bases, and 8 bases lay in between. Here the CDR3 DNA reads TGTGCCAGCAGTTTCAGGGCCATGAACACTGAAGCTTTCTTT. Translating it yields CASSFRAMNTEAFF.

The V call is TRBV10-3, the J call TRBJ1-6, with D tentatively TRBD1 (6 bases). From germline, CDR1 is ENHRY and CDR2 SYGVKD. The CDR3 length is 14 residues. Trimming cost V 2 bases and J 7 bases, with 9 bases left between them. The CDR3, as DNA: TGTGCCATCAGTGAGGCGGGGGCCAATTCACCCCTCCACTTT. Residues: CAISEAGANSPLHF.

V gene TRBV24-1 combines with J gene TRBJ2-1; 7 nucleotides agree with TRBD1. CDR3 length: 15 residues. With V trimmed by 5 bases and J by 4 bases, 7 bases remained unmatched. In germline, CDR1 is KGHDR, CDR2 SFDVKD. CDR3 region: CATSGTGDGYNEQFF. CDR3 in DNA: TGTGCCACCAGTGGAACAGGGGACGGATACAATGAGCAGTTCTTC.

The J gene is TRBJ2-2, the V gene TRBV25-1; the D gene is possibly TRBD2 (5 bases). This CDR3 comprises 16 residues. Trimming removed 4 bases from V and 3 bases from J, with 15 bases in between. Looked up from germline, CDR1 is MGHDK and CDR2 is SYGVNS. The CDR3 nucleotides are TGTGCCAGCAGTGGAGGGATGGAAACATACACCGGGGAGCTGTTTTTT. Encoded protein: CASSGGMETYTGELFF. The variable domain in full, with the rest retrieved from reference TRBV25-1 and TRBJ2-2, is EADIYQTPRYLVIGTGKKITLECSQTMGHDKMYWYQQDPGMELHLIHYSYGVNSTEKGDLSSESTVSRIRTEHFPLTLESARPSHTSQYLCASSGGMETYTGELFFGEGSRLTVL.